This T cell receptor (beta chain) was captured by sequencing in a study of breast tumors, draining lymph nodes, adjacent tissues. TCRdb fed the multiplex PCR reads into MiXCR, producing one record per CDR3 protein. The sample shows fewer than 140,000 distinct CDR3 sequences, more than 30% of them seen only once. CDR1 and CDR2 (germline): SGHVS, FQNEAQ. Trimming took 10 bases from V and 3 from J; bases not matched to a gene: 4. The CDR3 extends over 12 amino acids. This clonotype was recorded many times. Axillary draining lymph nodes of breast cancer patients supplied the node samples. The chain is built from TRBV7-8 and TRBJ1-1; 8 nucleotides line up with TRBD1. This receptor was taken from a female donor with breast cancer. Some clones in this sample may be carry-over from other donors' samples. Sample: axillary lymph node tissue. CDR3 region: CATRGRDTEAFF. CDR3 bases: TGTGCCACCAGGGGGCGGGACACTGAAGCTTTCTTT.